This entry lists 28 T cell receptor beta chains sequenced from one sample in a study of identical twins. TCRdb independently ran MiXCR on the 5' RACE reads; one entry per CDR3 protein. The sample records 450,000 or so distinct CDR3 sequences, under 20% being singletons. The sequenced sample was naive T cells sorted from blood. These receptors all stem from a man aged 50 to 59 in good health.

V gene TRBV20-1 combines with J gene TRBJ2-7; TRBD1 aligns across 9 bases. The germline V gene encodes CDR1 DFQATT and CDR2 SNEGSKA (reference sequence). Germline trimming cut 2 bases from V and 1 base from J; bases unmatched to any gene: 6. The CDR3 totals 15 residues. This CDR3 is CSARPFDRGSYEQYF. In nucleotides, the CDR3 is TGCAGTGCTAGACCTTTTGACAGGGGGTCCTACGAGCAGTACTTC.

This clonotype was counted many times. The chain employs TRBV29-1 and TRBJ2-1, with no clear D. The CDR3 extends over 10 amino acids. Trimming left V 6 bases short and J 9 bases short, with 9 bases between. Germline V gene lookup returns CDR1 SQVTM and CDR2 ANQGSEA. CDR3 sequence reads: CSVGLVEQFF. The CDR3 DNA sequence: TGCAGCGTCGGCCTGGTTGAGCAGTTCTTC.

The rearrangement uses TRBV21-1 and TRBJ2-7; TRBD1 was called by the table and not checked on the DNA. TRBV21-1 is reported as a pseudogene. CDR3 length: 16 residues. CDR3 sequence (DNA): TGTGCCAGCAGCAGTCATTGGACAGGGCCTGCCTACGAGCAGTACTTC. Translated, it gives CASSSHWTGPAYEQYF.

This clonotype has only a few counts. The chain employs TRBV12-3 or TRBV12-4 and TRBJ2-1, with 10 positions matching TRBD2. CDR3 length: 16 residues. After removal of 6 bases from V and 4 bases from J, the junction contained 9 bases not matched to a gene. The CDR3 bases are TGTGCCAGCAGCAATAAACTAGCGGGGAATTACAATGAGCAGTTCTTC. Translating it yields CASSNKLAGNYNEQFF.

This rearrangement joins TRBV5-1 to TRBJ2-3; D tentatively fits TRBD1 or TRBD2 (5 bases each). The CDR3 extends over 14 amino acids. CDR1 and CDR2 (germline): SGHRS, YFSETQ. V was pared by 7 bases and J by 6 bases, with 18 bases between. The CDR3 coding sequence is TGCGCCAGCGGGCAGGGCATTCGGAGGGATACGCAGTATTTT. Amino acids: CASGQGIRRDTQYF. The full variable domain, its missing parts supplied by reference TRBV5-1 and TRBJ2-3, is KAGVTQTPRYLIKTRGQQVTLSCSPISGHRSVSWYQQTPGQGLQFLFEYFSETQRNKGNFPGRFSGRQFSNSRSEMNVSTLELGDSALYLCASGQGIRRDTQYFGPGTRLTVL.

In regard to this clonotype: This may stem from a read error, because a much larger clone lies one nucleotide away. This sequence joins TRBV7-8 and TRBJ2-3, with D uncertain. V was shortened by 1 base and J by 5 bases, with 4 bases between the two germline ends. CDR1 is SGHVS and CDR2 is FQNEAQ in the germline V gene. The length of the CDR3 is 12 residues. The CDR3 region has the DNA TGTGCCAGCAGCTTAGGAGTAGATACGCAGTATTTT. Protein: CASSLGVDTQYF. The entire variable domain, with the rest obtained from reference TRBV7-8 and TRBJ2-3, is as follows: GAGVSQSPRYKVAKRGQDVALRCDPISGHVSLFWYQQALGQGPEFLTYFQNEAQLDKSGLPSDRFFAERPEGSVSTLKIQRTQQEDSAVYLCASSLGVDTQYFGPGTRLTVL.

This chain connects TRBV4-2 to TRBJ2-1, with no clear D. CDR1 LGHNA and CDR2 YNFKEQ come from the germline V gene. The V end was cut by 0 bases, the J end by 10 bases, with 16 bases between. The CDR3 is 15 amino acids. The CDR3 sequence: CASSQDLGAQGEQFF. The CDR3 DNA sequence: TGTGCCAGCAGCCAAGATTTGGGCGCCCAAGGAGAGCAGTTCTTC.

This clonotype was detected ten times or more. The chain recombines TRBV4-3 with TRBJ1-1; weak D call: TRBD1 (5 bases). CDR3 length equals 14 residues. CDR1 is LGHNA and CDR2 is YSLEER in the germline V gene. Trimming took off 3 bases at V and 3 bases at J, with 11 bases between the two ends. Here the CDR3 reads CASSHGGLHTEAFF. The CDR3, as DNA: TGCGCCAGCAGCCACGGGGGGTTGCACACTGAAGCTTTCTTT.

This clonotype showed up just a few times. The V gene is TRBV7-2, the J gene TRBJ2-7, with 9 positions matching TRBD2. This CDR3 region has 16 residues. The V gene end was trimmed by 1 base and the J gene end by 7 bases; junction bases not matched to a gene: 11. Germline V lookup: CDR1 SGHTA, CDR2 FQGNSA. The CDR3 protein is CASSLDSSGSIREQYF. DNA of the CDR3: TGTGCCAGCAGCTTAGACAGTAGCGGGAGTATTCGGGAGCAGTACTTC.

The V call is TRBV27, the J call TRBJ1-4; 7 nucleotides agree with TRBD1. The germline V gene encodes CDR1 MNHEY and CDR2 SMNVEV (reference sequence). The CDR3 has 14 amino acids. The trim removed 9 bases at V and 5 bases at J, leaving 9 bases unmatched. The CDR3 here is CASSSGTANEKLFF. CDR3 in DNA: TGTGCCAGTTCCTCCGGGACAGCAAATGAAAAACTGTTTTTT.

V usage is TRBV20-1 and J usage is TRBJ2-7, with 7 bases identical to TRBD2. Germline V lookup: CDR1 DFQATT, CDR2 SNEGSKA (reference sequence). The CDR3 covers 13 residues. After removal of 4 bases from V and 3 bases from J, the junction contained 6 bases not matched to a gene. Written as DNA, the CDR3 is TGCAGTGCTACGGTCGGCGGGAGCTACGAGCAGTACTTC. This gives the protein CSATVGGSYEQYF.

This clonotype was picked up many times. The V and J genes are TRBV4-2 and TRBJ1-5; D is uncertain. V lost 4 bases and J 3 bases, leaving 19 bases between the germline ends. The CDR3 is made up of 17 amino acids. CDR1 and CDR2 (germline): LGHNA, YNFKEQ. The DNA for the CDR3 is TGTGCCAGCAGCCCCCAAGTCCACCAGATTTCCAATCAGCCCCAGCATTTT. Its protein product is CASSPQVHQISNQPQHF.

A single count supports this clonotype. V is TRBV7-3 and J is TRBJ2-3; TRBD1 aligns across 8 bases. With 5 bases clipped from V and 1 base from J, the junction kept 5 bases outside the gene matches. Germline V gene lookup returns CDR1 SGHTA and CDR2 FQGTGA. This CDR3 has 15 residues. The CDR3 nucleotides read TGTGCCAGCAGCACCCAGGGGGCTGGCACAGATACGCAGTATTTT. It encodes CASSTQGAGTDTQYF.

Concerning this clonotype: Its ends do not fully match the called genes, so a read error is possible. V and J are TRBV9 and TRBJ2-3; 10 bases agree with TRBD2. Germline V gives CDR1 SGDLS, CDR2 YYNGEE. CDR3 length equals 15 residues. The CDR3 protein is CSSSVAGGKLDTQYF. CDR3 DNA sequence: TGTTCCAGCAGCGTAGCGGGGGGAAAGTTGGATACGCAGTATTTT.

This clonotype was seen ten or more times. The CDR3 sequence: CASSLSPGANVLTF. CDR3 bases: TGTGCCAGCAGCCTTTCCCCTGGGGCCAACGTCCTGACTTTC. V is TRBV11-2 and J is TRBJ2-6, with D uncertain. Germline V gives CDR1 SGHAT, CDR2 FQNNGV. V lost 5 bases and J 2 bases, leaving 7 bases between the germline ends. CDR3 length: 14 amino acids.

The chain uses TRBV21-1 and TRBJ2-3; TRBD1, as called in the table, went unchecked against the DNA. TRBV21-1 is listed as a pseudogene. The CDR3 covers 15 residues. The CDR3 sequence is CASRPDRGRADTQYF. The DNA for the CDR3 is TGTGCCAGTCGTCCGGACAGGGGGCGTGCAGATACGCAGTATTTT.

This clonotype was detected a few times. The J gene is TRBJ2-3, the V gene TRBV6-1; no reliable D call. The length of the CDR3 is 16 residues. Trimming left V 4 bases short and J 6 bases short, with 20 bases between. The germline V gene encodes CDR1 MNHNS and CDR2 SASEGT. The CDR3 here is CASSGVQPPSYDTQYF. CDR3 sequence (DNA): TGTGCCAGCAGTGGGGTTCAACCGCCTTCTTATGATACGCAGTATTTT.

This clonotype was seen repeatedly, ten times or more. The CDR3 DNA follows: TGCGCCAGCAGCTTGATTTCGGGAAAAGAGACCCAGTACTTC. Protein: CASSLISGKETQYF. This sequence joins TRBV5-1 and TRBJ2-5, with D tentatively TRBD2 (5 bases). Germline lookup yields CDR1 SGHRS and CDR2 YFSETQ. The V end lost 1 base, the J end lost 3 bases, and 10 bases lay between the germline ends. This CDR3 is 14 amino acids long. The full variable domain, its missing parts supplied by reference TRBV5-1 and TRBJ2-5, is KAGVTQTPRYLIKTRGQQVTLSCSPISGHRSVSWYQQTPGQGLQFLFEYFSETQRNKGNFPGRFSGRQFSNSRSEMNVSTLELGDSALYLCASSLISGKETQYFGPGTRLLVL.

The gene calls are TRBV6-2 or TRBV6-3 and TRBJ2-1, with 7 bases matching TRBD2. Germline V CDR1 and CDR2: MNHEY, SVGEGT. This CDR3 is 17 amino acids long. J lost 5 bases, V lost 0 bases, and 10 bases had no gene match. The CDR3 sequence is CASSYSIKERENNEQFF. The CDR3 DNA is TGTGCCAGCAGTTACTCGATCAAGGAGCGGGAAAACAATGAGCAGTTCTTC.

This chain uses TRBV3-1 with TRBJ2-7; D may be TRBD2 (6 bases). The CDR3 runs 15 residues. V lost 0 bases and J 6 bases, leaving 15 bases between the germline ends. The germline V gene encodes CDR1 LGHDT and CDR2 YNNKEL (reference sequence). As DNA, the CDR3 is TGTGCCAGCAGCCAAGAAGAGACTAGGGAGCCCGAGCAGTACTTC. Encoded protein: CASSQEETREPEQYF.

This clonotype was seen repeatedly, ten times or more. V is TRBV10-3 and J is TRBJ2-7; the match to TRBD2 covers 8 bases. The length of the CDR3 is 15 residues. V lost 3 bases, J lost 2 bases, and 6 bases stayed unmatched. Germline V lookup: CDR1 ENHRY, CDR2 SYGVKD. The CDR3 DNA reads TGTGCCATCAGTGACCCTCCGGGACTAGCCTACGAGCAGTACTTC. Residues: CAISDPPGLAYEQYF.

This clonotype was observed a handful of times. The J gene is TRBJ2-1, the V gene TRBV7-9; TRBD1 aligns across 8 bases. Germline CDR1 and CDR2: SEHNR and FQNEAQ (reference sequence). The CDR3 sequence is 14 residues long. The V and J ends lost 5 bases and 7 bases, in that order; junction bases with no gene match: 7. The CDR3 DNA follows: TGTGCCAGCAGCCCCCGGACAGGGCGGAATGAGCAGTTCTTC. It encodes CASSPRTGRNEQFF.

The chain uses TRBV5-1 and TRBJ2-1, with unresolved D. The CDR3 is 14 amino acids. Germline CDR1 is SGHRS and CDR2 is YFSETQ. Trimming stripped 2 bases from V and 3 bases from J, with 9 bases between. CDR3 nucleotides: TGCGCCAGCAGCTTAAGCCCCTACTACAATGAGCAGTTCTTC. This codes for CASSLSPYYNEQFF. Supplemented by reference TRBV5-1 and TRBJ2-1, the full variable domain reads KAGVTQTPRYLIKTRGQQVTLSCSPISGHRSVSWYQQTPGQGLQFLFEYFSETQRNKGNFPGRFSGRQFSNSRSEMNVSTLELGDSALYLCASSLSPYYNEQFFGPGTRLTVL.

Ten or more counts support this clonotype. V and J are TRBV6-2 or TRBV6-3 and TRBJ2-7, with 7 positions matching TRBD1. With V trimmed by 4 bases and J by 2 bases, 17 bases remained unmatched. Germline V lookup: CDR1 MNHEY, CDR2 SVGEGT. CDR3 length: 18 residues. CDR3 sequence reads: CASSFNPRTGPNTYEQYF. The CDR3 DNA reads TGTGCCAGCAGTTTCAACCCCCGGACAGGTCCCAATACCTACGAGCAGTACTTC.

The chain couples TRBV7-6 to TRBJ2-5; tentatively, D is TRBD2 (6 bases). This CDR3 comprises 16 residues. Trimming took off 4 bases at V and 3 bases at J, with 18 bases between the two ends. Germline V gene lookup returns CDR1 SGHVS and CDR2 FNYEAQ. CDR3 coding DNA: TGTGCCAGCAGCTCTCGATGGTTTGGCGGGAAAGAGACCCAGTACTTC. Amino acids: CASSSRWFGGKETQYF.

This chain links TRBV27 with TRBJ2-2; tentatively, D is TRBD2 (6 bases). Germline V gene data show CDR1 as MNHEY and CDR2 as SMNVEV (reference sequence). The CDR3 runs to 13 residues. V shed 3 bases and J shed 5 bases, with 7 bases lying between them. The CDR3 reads CASSFAGTGELFF. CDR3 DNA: TGTGCCAGCAGTTTTGCGGGAACCGGGGAGCTGTTTTTT.

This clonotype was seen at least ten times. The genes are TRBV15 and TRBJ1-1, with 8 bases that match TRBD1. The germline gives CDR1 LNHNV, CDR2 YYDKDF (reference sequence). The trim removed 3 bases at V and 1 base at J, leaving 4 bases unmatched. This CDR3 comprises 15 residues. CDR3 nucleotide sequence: TGTGCCACCAGCAGCTTGGGGACAGGGAACACTGAAGCTTTCTTT. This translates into CATSSLGTGNTEAFF.

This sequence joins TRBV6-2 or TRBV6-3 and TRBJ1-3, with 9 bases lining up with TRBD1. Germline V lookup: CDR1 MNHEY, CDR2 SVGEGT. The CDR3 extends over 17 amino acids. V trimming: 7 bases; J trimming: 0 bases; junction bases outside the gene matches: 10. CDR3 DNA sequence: TGTGCCAGCACCCGGGACAGGGCTGACTTCTCTGGAAACACCATATATTTT. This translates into CASTRDRADFSGNTIYF.